This T cell receptor (beta chain) was profiled in a study of shared clonotypes between healthy human individuals. Study information: Per donor, three plates held CD4 naive cells, three held CD4 memory, two held CD8 naive and one held CD8 memory. Study-level points and caveats: Enrolling few donors narrowed the genetic and exposure-history diversity that was represented.

About this clone itself: Its antigen is as yet unknown.

TCRdb keeps only in-frame clones here, not all; method: immunoSEQ multiplex PCR. The table lists about 1.4 million clones, 95% to 97% of them singletons, with approximately 1.1% in the top ten. Germline loops: CDR1 SQVTM, CDR2 ANQGSEA. This CDR3 is 15 amino acids long. The trim removed 4 bases at V and 6 bases at J, leaving 13 bases unmatched. The sequencing input was naive CD4+ T cells sorted from blood. The subset here: CD45RA+ positively selected. The clonotype comes from a young man in good health. The rearrangement links TRBV29-1 to TRBJ1-2; 8 bases match TRBD1. CDR3: CSVVEFQGADDGYTF. In nucleotides, the CDR3 is TGCAGCGTTGTAGAATTTCAGGGGGCTGACGATGGCTACACCTTC.